This T cell receptor (beta chain) appears in the sequencing data of a study of OX40 agonist ivuxolimab in advanced cancers. Study at large: Patients treated during dose escalation were battling hepatocellular carcinoma, melanoma, renal cell or head and neck cancer.

Regarding this clone: The antigen is undetermined.

The assay was immunoSEQ multiplex PCR, and TCRdb's table has in-frame clones only and misses some. The repertoire consists of some 59,000 clones, with around 90% occurring once and the leading ten covering 8.7%. The CDR3 consists of 14 residues. Germline V gene lookup returns CDR1 MNHEY and CDR2 SMNVEV (reference sequence). V was pared by 2 bases and J by 4 bases, with 9 bases between. Study-level points and caveats: The investigators did not determine what antigen specificity the expanded peripheral T cells had. Normalized T-cell clonal expansion was also low in some nonresponders. CD4+ and CD8+ T cells in blood underwent clonal expansion by week 6 at 0.1 to 3.0 mg/kg.

Sample: CD4+ or CD8+ T cells sorted from blood, taken in a trial of the OX40 agonist ivuxolimab. The sequence was obtained from an adult with an advanced solid tumor such as melanoma, head and neck, liver or kidney cancer. V usage is TRBV27 and J usage is TRBJ2-1; no clear D gene. CDR3 sequence: CASSLATDYNEQFF. The CDR3 DNA reads TGTGCCAGCAGTTTAGCTACAGATTACAATGAGCAGTTCTTC.